The clone carrying this TCR beta chain was seen at least ten times. The data belong to a study of T cells in Graves' hyperthyroidism and ophthalmopathy. Study-level background: The authors collected peripheral blood at initial diagnosis, before any treatment.

TCR beta CDR3 regions were amplified from RNA. The HTBI primer set was used in a first-round RT-PCR of the TCR CDR3. TCRdb re-called the multiplex PCR reads through MiXCR, storing one row per CDR3 protein. The sample lists over 500,000 distinct CDR3 sequences; more than 15% were seen once. Each person with ophthalmopathy scored at least 3 on the Clinical Activity Score, reached NOSPECS grade 4 or higher, and had been ill under 3 months. The ends lost 0 bases at V and 8 bases at J; junction bases unmatched: 8. Per germline, CDR1 SGDLS and CDR2 YYNGEE. This CDR3 has 15 residues. V gene TRBV9 combines with J gene TRBJ2-1; 7 nucleotides align to TRBD2. The sequenced sample consisted of blood. The TCR originated in a woman aged 18-30 years with Graves' ophthalmopathy. The CDR3 loop reads CASSVEPGGSHEQFF. The DNA for the CDR3 is TGTGCCAGCAGCGTAGAGCCGGGAGGCAGCCATGAGCAGTTCTTC.